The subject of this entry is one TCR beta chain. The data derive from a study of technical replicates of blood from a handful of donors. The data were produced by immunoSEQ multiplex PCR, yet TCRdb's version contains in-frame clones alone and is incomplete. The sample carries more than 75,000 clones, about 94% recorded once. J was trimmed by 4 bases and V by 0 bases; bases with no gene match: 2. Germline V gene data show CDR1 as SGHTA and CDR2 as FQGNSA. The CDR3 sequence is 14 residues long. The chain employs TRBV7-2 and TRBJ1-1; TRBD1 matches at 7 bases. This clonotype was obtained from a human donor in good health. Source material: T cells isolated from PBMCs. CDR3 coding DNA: TGTGCCAGCAGCTTAGCGGGACAGATCACTGAAGCTTTCTTT. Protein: CASSLAGQITEAFF.